The 22 T cell receptor beta chains presented below share a single source sample, sequenced in a study of beta chain features in type 1 diabetes. Sequencing targeted expressed TCRB transcripts, as all isolated RNA had been reverse transcribed. Sequencing used immunoSEQ multiplex PCR; TCRdb keeps in-frame clones, though not all of them. The sample holds 130,000 to 150,000 clones; about 9.4% are singletons and the top ten take approximately 1.3%. The sample consisted of naive CD4+ T cells from blood. Receptors were obtained from a young man in good health.

This chain connects TRBV18 to TRBJ2-1; TRBD2 aligns across 10 bases. CDR3 length: 16 amino acids. After removal of 3 bases from V and 8 bases from J, the junction contained 10 bases not matched to a gene. Germline V CDR1 and CDR2: KGHSH, LQKENI. This CDR3 is CASSPLQRGGLYEQFF. The CDR3 DNA sequence: TGTGCCAGCTCACCCCTTCAGCGGGGGGGCCTGTATGAGCAGTTCTTC.

This clone was observed many times. The V gene is TRBV13, the J gene TRBJ1-2; D gene unclear. This CDR3 is 14 amino acids long. Germline V gene sequence: CDR1 PRHDT, CDR2 FYEKMQ (reference sequence). The V and J ends lost 2 bases and 4 bases respectively, with 11 bases between them. The CDR3 nucleotides read TGTGCCAGCAGCTTAAGAGGATCGGGCTATGGCTACACCTTC. Protein: CASSLRGSGYGYTF.

Only a few counts were recorded for this clone. The rearrangement links TRBV18 to TRBJ1-1; 7 bases are shared with TRBD1. The CDR3 covers 16 residues. CDR1 is KGHSH and CDR2 is LQKENI in the germline V gene. The V gene end was trimmed by 3 bases and the J gene end by 6 bases; junction bases not matched to a gene: 13. The CDR3: CASSPPRGAGPAEAFF. The CDR3 DNA is TGTGCCAGCTCACCCCCCAGGGGGGCCGGACCGGCTGAAGCTTTCTTT.

The chain links TRBV6-1 to TRBJ1-2, with no clear D. Germline values: CDR1 MNHNS, CDR2 SASEGT. V was cut by 6 bases and J by 8 bases, with 19 bases left in between. CDR3 length equals 14 residues. The CDR3 here is CASRLAGGIGGYTF. The CDR3 nucleotides are TGTGCCAGCAGACTTGCGGGAGGGATAGGCGGCTACACCTTC.

This clone occurred many times. This chain joins TRBV7-9 and TRBJ2-4; 9 bases agree with TRBD1. The germline V gene encodes CDR1 SEHNR and CDR2 FQNEAQ (reference sequence). V shed 5 bases, J shed 9 bases, and the junction held 8 bases outside the gene matches. The CDR3 consists of 14 residues. CDR3 region: CASSLGQGKGIQYF. The CDR3 DNA follows: TGTGCCAGCAGCCTGGGACAGGGAAAGGGCATTCAGTACTTC.

This clone has only a few counts. This chain connects TRBV6-5 to TRBJ2-1; D possibly corresponds to TRBD1 (5 bases). Germline CDR1 reads MNHEY; CDR2 reads SVGAGI. The ends were cut back, 2 bases at V and 1 base at J, with 9 bases in the middle. CDR3 length: 15 residues. For the CDR3, the DNA is TGTGCCAGCAGTTACATTGGGGCTTCCTACAATGAGCAGTTCTTC. Amino acid sequence: CASSYIGASYNEQFF.

CDR3 in DNA: TGTGCCAGCAACCTGGGGCAAAGCAATCAGCCCCAGCATTTT. Translated: CASNLGQSNQPQHF. The rearrangement uses TRBV7-2 and TRBJ1-5; D possibly corresponds to TRBD1 (5 bases). V shed 7 bases and J shed 1 base, with 11 bases lying between them. CDR1 and CDR2 from the germline V gene are SGHTA and FQGNSA. This CDR3 has 14 amino acids.

This clone was detected a few times. This CDR3 reads CASSPHPGDKRGYTF. The CDR3 DNA is TGTGCCAGCAGCCCTCACCCGGGAGACAAACGGGGCTACACCTTC. The chain is built from TRBV6-5 and TRBJ1-2; D call uncertain. CDR3 size: 15 residues. Germline V CDR1 and CDR2: MNHEY, SVGAGI. V lost 6 bases and J lost 8, with 22 bases in between.

This clone was observed a handful of times. The chain uses TRBV2 and TRBJ2-1; no clear D gene. The CDR3 covers 12 residues. Trimming removed 6 bases from V and 4 bases from J, with 7 bases in between. CDR1 is SNHLY, CDR2 FYNNEI, per germline. CDR3 amino acids: CASRKEYNEQFF. CDR3 DNA: TGTGCCAGCAGGAAGGAGTACAATGAGCAGTTCTTC.

This clone came up many times. The V gene is TRBV7-3, the J gene TRBJ2-1; 8 nucleotides match TRBD1. Germline CDR1 and CDR2: SGHTA and FQGTGA. The trim removed 3 bases at V and 9 bases at J, leaving 7 bases unmatched. The CDR3 consists of 14 residues. This CDR3 is CASSFAGQGTEQFF. In DNA, the CDR3 is TGTGCCAGCAGCTTTGCCGGACAGGGCACTGAGCAGTTCTTC.

The CDR3, as DNA: TGTGCCAGCAGCCACGGACAGGAGGAGTATACGCAGTATTTT. It encodes CASSHGQEEYTQYF. The chain employs TRBV7-9 and TRBJ2-3; TRBD1 matches 7 bases. Losses at the gene ends were 5 bases for V and 7 bases for J; bases not matched to a gene: 9. CDR1 is SEHNR and CDR2 is FQNEAQ in the germline V gene (reference sequence). The length of the CDR3 is 14 residues.

This clone was seen only a few times. The chain links TRBV4-1 to TRBJ1-5; TRBD1 might be the D (6 bases). V was cut by 3 bases and J by 6 bases, with 18 bases left in between. Germline V gene sequence: CDR1 MGHRA, CDR2 YSYEKL. This CDR3 contains 16 residues. In DNA, the CDR3 is TGCGCCAGCAGCCAGGGTTCCCCGGGGGGCGGTCAGCCCCAGCATTTT. Its translation: CASSQGSPGGGQPQHF.

This clone was seen repeatedly, ten times or more. The rearrangement joins TRBV7-9 to TRBJ2-4; 9 nucleotides align to TRBD1. The J segment lost 14 bases and the V segment lost 5 bases, leaving 10 bases of the junction unmatched. Germline-derived CDR1 and CDR2 are SEHNR and FQNEAQ (reference sequence). This CDR3 has 13 amino acids. The CDR3, as DNA: TGTGCCAGCAGCGCGCCGGGACAGGGTTACAAGTACTTC. This translates into CASSAPGQGYKYF. Supplemented by reference TRBV7-9 and TRBJ2-4, the full variable domain reads DTGVSQNPRHKITKRGQNVTFRCDPISEHNRLYWYRQTLGQGPEFLTYFQNEAQLEKSRLLSDRFSAERPKGSFSTLEIQRTEQGDSAMYLCASSAPGQGYKYFGAGTRLSVL.

This clone was seen a few times. DNA for the CDR3: TGTGCCAGCAGCGTAGGATATAGGGGGCTTGGTGGCCGTGAAGAGACCCAGTACTTC. Amino acids: CASSVGYRGLGGREETQYF. The gene calls are TRBV9 and TRBJ2-5, with TRBD1 matching 7 bases. Germline assignment: CDR1 SGDLS and CDR2 YYNGEE. The CDR3 totals 19 residues. Trimming at V came to 0 bases and at J to 3 bases, leaving 17 bases not matched to a gene.

This clone was observed at least ten times. The V call is TRBV7-2, the J call TRBJ2-6; D is possibly TRBD2 (6 bases). This CDR3 has 15 amino acids. V lost 8 bases, J lost 2 bases, and 13 bases lay in between. The germline CDR1 and CDR2 sequences are SGHTA and FQGNSA. The CDR3 spells CASGRGGAGANVLTF. For the CDR3, the DNA is TGTGCCAGCGGGAGAGGAGGGGCTGGGGCCAACGTCCTGACTTTC.

This clone occurred a few times. The chain is built from TRBV18 and TRBJ1-1, with D perhaps matching TRBD1 (5 bases). The CDR3 runs 12 residues. Germline values: CDR1 KGHSH, CDR2 LQKENI. With 4 bases removed from V and 7 bases from J, the gap between germline ends came to 10 bases. CDR3 bases: TGTGCCAGCTCACTCGGACACGATGAAGCTTTCTTT. It codes for CASSLGHDEAFF.

This chain connects TRBV7-2 to TRBJ2-1, with TRBD1 matching over 8 bases. CDR1 is SGHTA and CDR2 is FQGNSA in the germline V gene. The CDR3 is 16 residues long. The V and J ends lost 1 base and 8 bases, in that order; junction bases with no gene match: 10. The CDR3 bases are TGTGCCAGCAGCTTAGGGCCAGGGGGCGCGTGGGATGAGCAGTTCTTC. It encodes CASSLGPGGAWDEQFF.

The rearrangement joins TRBV4-2 to TRBJ2-2; 11 nucleotides align to TRBD1. The V gene end was trimmed by 2 bases and the J gene end by 1 base; junction bases not matched to a gene: 9. CDR3 size: 19 residues. Looked up from germline, CDR1 is LGHNA and CDR2 is YNFKEQ. The CDR3 coding sequence is TGTGCCAGCAGCCAACCTTATCCGGGACAGGGGGTGAACACCGGGGAGCTGTTTTTT. This encodes CASSQPYPGQGVNTGELFF.

This chain joins TRBV11-2 and TRBJ1-2; D is uncertain. CDR1 is SGHAT and CDR2 is FQNNGV in the germline V gene. The V gene lost 1 base and the J gene lost 7 bases, with 7 bases spanning the gap. The CDR3 totals 12 residues. In DNA, the CDR3 is TGTGCCAGCAGCTTAGTCCGGTCTGGCTACACCTTC. This translates into CASSLVRSGYTF.

V usage is TRBV30 and J usage is TRBJ1-5; D call uncertain. CDR1 is GTSNPN, CDR2 SVGIG, per germline (reference sequence). This CDR3 has 14 amino acids. Deletions cut 3 bases from V and 2 bases from J, with 11 bases between. The CDR3 sequence: CAWSRGWGNQPQHF. Here the CDR3 DNA reads TGTGCCTGGAGCCGGGGTTGGGGCAATCAGCCCCAGCATTTT.

Concerning this clone: The same CDR3 can be traced to other DNA sequences in this sample. V is TRBV7-2 and J is TRBJ2-3; D remains unclear. There are 14 residues in the CDR3. Per germline, CDR1 SGHTA and CDR2 FQGNSA. V was pared by 0 bases and J by 0 bases, with 4 bases between. CDR3 nucleotides: TGTGCCAGCAGCTTAGCCGGGAGCACAGATACGCAGTATTTT. This gives the protein CASSLAGSTDTQYF. The full variable domain, with the rest looked up from reference TRBV7-2 and TRBJ2-3, is GAGVSQSPSNKVTEKGKDVELRCDPISGHTALYWYRQSLGQGLEFLIYFQGNSAPDKSGLPSDRFSAERTGGSVSTLTIQRTQQEDSAVYLCASSLAGSTDTQYFGPGTRLTVL.

The CDR3 here is CASSPATGTNTGELFF. DNA for the CDR3: TGTGCCAGCAGTCCCGCGACAGGGACGAACACCGGGGAGCTGTTTTTT. This chain joins TRBV27 and TRBJ2-2; TRBD1 matches at 7 bases. CDR3 length: 16 residues. V lost 5 bases and J lost 0; bases outside the gene matches: 6. Per germline, CDR1 MNHEY and CDR2 SMNVEV (reference sequence).